The 22 T cell receptor beta chains presented below share a single source sample, sequenced in a study of T-cell reconstitution after alpha-beta-depleted transplantation in children. As it was prepared, the TCRbeta library received unique molecular identifiers. TCRdb re-called the PCR reads with MiXCR, one entry per CDR3 protein. The top ten hold over 9.5% of the sample, which has 250,000 to 350,000 distinct CDR3 sequences, around 25% seen once. Sequencing was performed on PBMCs, mostly from graft donor cells, taken 180 days after TCRalphabeta/CD19-depleted stem cell transplant. The receptor set was obtained from a male patient younger than 18 who had a stem cell transplant for acute lymphoblastic leukemia, so the T cells may come from the graft donor.

Many counts were recorded for this clonotype. The chain carries TRBV20-1 and TRBJ2-7; D unresolved. V lost 5 bases and J lost 2, with 16 bases in between. The CDR3 length is 14 residues. The germline V gene has CDR1 DFQATT and CDR2 SNEGSKA (reference sequence). The CDR3 sequence is CSALDPRLTYEQYF. The DNA of the CDR3 is TGCAGTGCTCTAGATCCCCGCCTGACCTACGAGCAGTACTTC.

The gene calls are TRBV9 and TRBJ2-7; possibly TRBD1 or TRBD2 for D (6 bases each). CDR3 size: 15 residues. CDR1 and CDR2 (germline): SGDLS, YYNGEE. V shed 4 bases and J shed 3 bases, with 17 bases lying between them. As DNA, the CDR3 is TGTGCCAGCAGCTGGGGGGCAGATAACATCTACGAGCAGTACTTC. This gives the protein CASSWGADNIYEQYF.

The V call is TRBV11-2, the J call TRBJ2-1; 7 positions agree with TRBD2. The CDR3 is made up of 19 amino acids. Unmatched junction bases numbered 15, after V lost 0 bases and J lost 4 bases. In germline, CDR1 is SGHAT, CDR2 FQNNGV. This CDR3 reads CASSLDLRFGTTTYNEQFF. The CDR3, as DNA: TGTGCCAGCAGCTTAGATCTTCGCTTCGGGACTACCACGTACAATGAGCAGTTCTTC.

This clonotype has at least ten counts. One end of the junction varies from germline; a read error may be responsible. DNA for the CDR3: TGCGCCAGCAGCTTGGTGGGATACAATGAGCAGTTCTTC. This sequence encodes CASSLVGYNEQFF. This rearrangement joins TRBV7-9 to TRBJ2-1; D is ambiguous. This CDR3 spans 13 amino acids. CDR1 is SEHNR, CDR2 FQNEAQ, per germline (reference sequence).

V gene TRBV11-1 combines with J gene TRBJ1-4; 12 nucleotides match TRBD1. Germline loops: CDR1 SGHAT, CDR2 FQDESV (reference sequence). V gave up 3 bases and J gave up 6 bases; unmatched junction bases: 17. This CDR3 comprises 20 residues. The DNA of the CDR3 is TGTGCCAGCAGCTTTCCCGGCCCCGGGACAGGGGGCGCGTTTGATGAAAAACTGTTTTTT. It is translated as CASSFPGPGTGGAFDEKLFF.

J is TRBJ1-1 and V is TRBV5-1; no clear D gene. Deletions cut 4 bases from V and 8 bases from J, with 12 bases between. Germline V gives CDR1 SGHRS, CDR2 YFSETQ. The CDR3 extends over 12 amino acids. The CDR3 bases are TGCGCCAGCAGCCAGGATTTAGGAGAAGCTTTCTTT. This encodes CASSQDLGEAFF. The whole variable domain, filled in from reference TRBV5-1 and TRBJ1-1, reads KAGVTQTPRYLIKTRGQQVTLSCSPISGHRSVSWYQQTPGQGLQFLFEYFSETQRNKGNFPGRFSGRQFSNSRSEMNVSTLELGDSALYLCASSQDLGEAFFGQGTRLTVV.

This clonotype was counted a few times. V gene TRBV7-9 combines with J gene TRBJ1-6; TRBD1 matches 7 bases. Germline V lookup: CDR1 SEHNR, CDR2 FQNEAQ (reference sequence). The CDR3 contains 15 residues. Trimming took 1 base from V and 14 from J; bases not matched to a gene: 11. CDR3 loop: CASSLGPGQFDTLHF. The CDR3 nucleotides read TGTGCCAGCAGCTTAGGACCGGGACAGTTTGATACCCTCCACTTT. The entire variable domain, with the rest obtained from reference TRBV7-9 and TRBJ1-6, is as follows: DTGVSQNPRHKITKRGQNVTFRCDPISEHNRLYWYRQTLGQGPEFLTYFQNEAQLEKSRLLSDRFSAERPKGSFSTLEIQRTEQGDSAMYLCASSLGPGQFDTLHFGNGTRLTVT.

In its sample, this clonotype was seen a few times. This sequence joins TRBV27 and TRBJ2-7; D gene ambiguous. V shed 1 base and J shed 4 bases, with 11 bases lying between them. This CDR3 contains 14 residues. Germline CDR1 reads MNHEY; CDR2 reads SMNVEV (reference sequence). CDR3 DNA sequence: TGTGCCAGCAGTTTATTTACAGACGGGTACGAGCAGTACTTC. This encodes CASSLFTDGYEQYF.

V usage is TRBV7-6 and J usage is TRBJ2-1, with a possible D match to TRBD1 (5 bases). This CDR3 is built from 15 residues. From germline, CDR1 is SGHVS and CDR2 FNYEAQ. The V gene lost 3 bases and the J gene lost 0 bases, with 9 bases spanning the gap. The CDR3 coding sequence is TGTGCCAGCAGCTTGTGGCAGGGCTCCTACAATGAGCAGTTCTTC. It codes for CASSLWQGSYNEQFF.

The rearrangement joins TRBV20-1 to TRBJ2-1; no reliable D call. The CDR3 is made up of 11 amino acids. Germline CDR1 DFQATT, CDR2 SNEGSKA (reference sequence). The V end was cut by 3 bases, the J end by 9 bases, with 9 bases between. In nucleotides, the CDR3 is TGCAGTGCTAGGATGGTCCGTGAGCAGTTCTTC. Its translation is CSARMVREQFF.

J is TRBJ2-5 and V is TRBV7-3; D could derive from TRBD1 or TRBD2 (5 bases each). Germline values: CDR1 SGHTA, CDR2 FQGTGA. Trimming took 2 bases from V and 5 from J, leaving 12 bases between them. The CDR3 has 14 residues. The CDR3 DNA reads as TGTGCCAGCAGCTTAGTGGGGGACGGGGAGACCCAGTACTTC. Its translation: CASSLVGDGETQYF.

The chain employs TRBV6-5 and TRBJ2-1, with a possible D match to TRBD2 (6 bases). V lost 0 bases and J lost 0, with 9 bases in between. Germline CDR1 is MNHEY and CDR2 is SVGAGI. The CDR3 runs to 16 residues. CDR3 loop: CASSYSLGSSYNEQFF. The CDR3, as DNA: TGTGCCAGCAGTTACTCCCTCGGGAGCTCCTACAATGAGCAGTTCTTC.

V is TRBV12-3 or TRBV12-4 and J is TRBJ2-1; TRBD2 matches 15 bases. CDR3 length: 17 amino acids. The junction had 9 bases not matched to a gene; V was cut back by 3 bases and J by 9 bases. CDR3 in amino acids: CASSFGTSGRRILEQFF. In DNA form, the CDR3 reads TGTGCCAGCAGTTTTGGGACTAGCGGGAGGAGGATCCTTGAGCAGTTCTTC.

The chain employs TRBV29-1 and TRBJ1-2; maybe TRBD1 (6 bases). Germline CDR1 SQVTM, CDR2 ANQGSEA. Trimming shortened V by 4 bases and J by 2 bases, and 23 bases separated the two germline ends. There are 17 residues in the CDR3. CDR3 protein: CSVVPTEGDKPNYGYTF. The CDR3 region has the DNA TGCAGCGTTGTCCCAACAGAAGGGGACAAGCCCAACTATGGCTACACCTTC. Full variable domain (missing parts from reference TRBV29-1 and TRBJ1-2): SAVISQKPSRDICQRGTSLTIQCQVDSQVTMMFWYRQQPGQSLTLIATANQGSEATYESGFVIDKFPISRPNLTFSTLTVSNMSPEDSSIYLCSVVPTEGDKPNYGYTFGSGTRLTVV.

This rearrangement joins TRBV10-3 to TRBJ1-1; the D gene is possibly TRBD1 (5 bases). The CDR3 is 11 residues long. Germline CDR1 is ENHRY and CDR2 is SYGVKD. The germline V and J ends were trimmed by 8 bases and 11 bases, with 15 bases remaining between them. The CDR3 DNA reads TGTGCCATCTCCGCGGGGCCGCGGGCTTTCTTT. Protein product: CAISAGPRAFF.

This clonotype showed up just a few times. V gene TRBV7-9 combines with J gene TRBJ2-3; D may correspond to TRBD1 or TRBD2 (5 bases each). CDR3 size: 17 residues. Germline loops: CDR1 SEHNR, CDR2 FQNEAQ (reference sequence). V was trimmed by 3 bases and J by 0 bases, leaving 16 bases between them. In DNA form, the CDR3 reads TGTGCCAGCAGCTTGGGACGGGGCGGGTTTAGCACAGATACGCAGTATTTT. This translates into CASSLGRGGFSTDTQYF.

In this sample, this clonotype turned up a few times. J is TRBJ2-5 and V is TRBV7-3, with D possibly matching TRBD2 (6 bases). CDR1 and CDR2 (germline): SGHTA, FQGTGA. The CDR3 has 14 residues. Trimming removed 2 bases from V and 3 bases from J, with 10 bases in between. The CDR3 region has the DNA TGTGCCAGCAGCTTAGGAGGGACGGAAGAGACCCAGTACTTC. Protein product: CASSLGGTEETQYF. Full variable domain (outside the CDR3, taken from reference TRBV7-3 and TRBJ2-5): GAGVSQTPSNKVTEKGKYVELRCDPISGHTALYWYRQSLGQGPEFLIYFQGTGAADDSGLPNDRFFAVRPEGSVSTLKIQRTERGDSAVYLCASSLGGTEETQYFGPGTRLLVL.

The rearrangement uses TRBV12-3 or TRBV12-4 and TRBJ2-7, with D hard to call. CDR3 length: 14 amino acids. Between the trimmed V and J ends, which lost 2 bases and 10 bases, there was a span of 18 bases. This CDR3 reads CASSLRVEGASQYF. CDR3 DNA: TGTGCCAGCAGTTTACGGGTTGAAGGAGCCTCTCAGTACTTC.

This rearrangement joins TRBV7-8 to TRBJ1-2; D is ambiguous. Germline assignment: CDR1 SGHVS and CDR2 FQNEAQ. The CDR3 consists of 15 residues. V shed 1 base and J shed 6 bases, with 15 bases lying between them. CDR3 amino acids: CASSLVLPPMDGYTF. For the CDR3, the DNA is TGTGCCAGCAGCTTAGTTCTTCCGCCTATGGATGGCTACACCTTC.

This sequence joins TRBV21-1 and TRBJ1-3; the table gives TRBD1 as D, unverified against the DNA. TRBV21-1 represents a pseudogene. There are 14 residues in the CDR3. The CDR3 DNA follows: TGTGCCAAACGGGACAGGGTGCGCGGAAACACCATATATTTT. This sequence encodes CAKRDRVRGNTIYF.

This clonotype was seen a few times. The chain carries TRBV6-1 and TRBJ2-3; the match to TRBD1 covers 10 bases. The CDR3 runs 13 residues. Germline CDR1 reads MNHNS; CDR2 reads SASEGT. The V segment lost 6 bases and the J segment 8 bases; nucleotides outside the gene matches: 5. The CDR3 sequence is CASSRDRGGTQYF. The CDR3 nucleotides are TGTGCCAGCAGCAGGGACAGGGGAGGTACGCAGTATTTT.

The DNA for the CDR3 is TGCAGCGTGGGACCGGGGGGGTACTACAATGAGCAGTTCTTC. Translating gives CSVGPGGYYNEQFF. The V gene is TRBV29-1, the J gene TRBJ2-1; TRBD2 matches at 8 bases. CDR1 is SQVTM, CDR2 ANQGSEA, per germline. J was trimmed by 3 bases and V by 6 bases; bases with no gene match: 7. The CDR3 consists of 14 residues.